A selection of T cell receptor beta chains follows, all from one sample in a study of T-cell memory formation after mild COVID-19. TCRdb re-derived calls from the 5' RACE reads in MiXCR, one entry per CDR3 protein. Of approximately 170,000 distinct CDR3 sequences in the sample, about an eighth were seen once. Material for sequencing was PBMCs or a T cell subset sorted from them (not recorded which). The receptor source for this set is a man aged 18 to 30 who had mild COVID-19 (a few samples of this study predate the infection). Cell type and time point are not known. The CDR3 runs from the conserved cysteine through the conserved F or W. The D gene is left open where the match is weak. The size field is filled for only some rows; it gives once, few, many or a size class.

TRBV12-3/TRBV12-4	-	-	TRBJ1-1	TGTGCCAGCAGCGACGGGGGGAACACTGAAGCTTTCTTT	CASSDGGNTEAFF
TRBV25-1	-	few	TRBJ1-2	TGTGCCAGCAGGGACAGTATTATTAACTCCAACTATGGCTACACCTTC	CASRDSIINSNYGYTF
TRBV18	-	-	TRBJ1-1	TGTGCCAGCTCACCACCTGGGGGGTTGGGAGCTTTCTTT	CASSPPGGLGAFF
TRBV7-7	TRBD2	few	TRBJ2-3	TGTGCTAGCAGCAGAGGACTAGCTAGCACAGATACGCAGTATTTT	CASSRGLASTDTQYF
TRBV2	-	few	TRBJ1-1	TGTGCCAGCAAGGTGGCGCAGAACACTGAAGCTTTCTTT	CASKVAQNTEAFF
TRBV5-1	-	-	TRBJ1-5	TGCGCCAGCAGCTTGGACGGGCAGGGGTACCAGCCCCAGCATTTT	CASSLDGQGYQPQHF
TRBV7-3	TRBD1	few	TRBJ1-2	TGTGCCAGCAGGTTGGGGACCGGACAGGGCGGCTACACCTTC	CASRLGTGQGGYTF
TRBV20-1	-	few	TRBJ2-7	TGCAGTGCTAGAGATCATGGGGAGTTGGGGTCCTACGAGCAGTACTTC	CSARDHGELGSYEQYF
TRBV25-1	-	many	TRBJ1-6	TGTGCCAGCAGTGAAGGGGCACCCCTCCACTTT	CASSEGAPLHF
TRBV23-1	-	many	TRBJ1-4	TGCGCCAGCAGTGAAAAACTGTTTTTT	CASSEKLFF
TRBV7-6	-	-	TRBJ2-3	TGTGCCAGCAGCCTACAGACAGGTCTGGGCACAGATACGCAGTATTTT	CASSLQTGLGTDTQYF
TRBV9	-	few	TRBJ2-3	TGTGCCAGCAGCGTAAGGGGGGCCGAGGGGAGTACGCAGTATTTT	CASSVRGAEGSTQYF
TRBV9	TRBD2	-	TRBJ2-5	TGTGCCAGCAGCGCCAGCGGGGGGCCGACGTGGGAGACCCAGTACTTC	CASSASGGPTWETQYF
TRBV7-9	-	-	TRBJ1-2	TGTGCCAGCAGCTTGAGGGAGTATGGCTACACCTTC	CASSLREYGYTF
TRBV20-1	-	few	TRBJ2-3	TGCAGTGCTAGAGCTGGACTCCACGCTCGCACAGATACGCAGTATTTT	CSARAGLHARTDTQYF
TRBV10-3	-	many	TRBJ2-5	TGTGCCATCAGTGAAGTCAAATCGGGAGAGACCCAGTACTTC	CAISEVKSGETQYF
TRBV7-8	-	many	TRBJ2-3	TGTGCCAGCAGGACGGGAAACACAGATACGCAGTATTTT	CASRTGNTDTQYF
TRBV29-1	-	-	TRBJ1-1	TGCAGCTCCACCCGACAGGAGAACACTGAAGCTTTCTTT	CSSTRQENTEAFF
TRBV4-1	TRBD1	-	TRBJ1-1	TGCGCCAGCAGCCCCCACAGAGGACAGGGGCTCCCTATGAACACTGAAGCTTTCTTT	CASSPHRGQGLPMNTEAFF
TRBV7-2	-	few	TRBJ2-5	TGTGCCAGCAGCTCTGGTGGGGTAGGGCAAGAGACCCAGTACTTC	CASSSGGVGQETQYF
TRBV20-1	-	-	TRBJ2-5	TGCAGTGCGCCCGGACTTCCGTGGGAGACCCAGTACTTC	CSAPGLPWETQYF
TRBV5-1	TRBD1	-	TRBJ1-1	TGCGCCAGCAGCGCCAGGGGGGACACTGAAGCTTTCTTT	CASSARGDTEAFF
TRBV4-3	-	-	TRBJ2-5	TGCGCCAGCAGCCGGCACGCTCAGGGGGAGACCCAGTACTTC	CASSRHAQGETQYF
TRBV12-3/TRBV12-4	-	many	TRBJ2-1	TGTGCCTCAAGTTCGGGGGCGATGGGCAATGAGCAGTTCTTC	CASSSGAMGNEQFF
TRBV14	TRBD1	once	TRBJ2-7	TGTGCCAGCAGCCAACTTCGGGACAGGGTACACGAGCAGTACTTC	CASSQLRDRVHEQYF
TRBV7-2	-	few	TRBJ2-1	TGTGCCAGCAGCTTGGTTCGATCGTCCCGCCCTGACAATGAGCAGTTCTTC	CASSLVRSSRPDNEQFF
TRBV18	-	-	TRBJ2-7	TGTGCCAGCTCACCACCGGGGGCAACCTACGAGCAGTACTTC	CASSPPGATYEQYF
TRBV9	TRBD1	-	TRBJ2-5	TGTGCCAGCAGCGCACCTGGACAGGGTGGGAAGACCCAGTACTTC	CASSAPGQGGKTQYF